This T cell receptor beta chain was retrieved from a study of cytomegalovirus exposure and HLA in healthy donors. The PCR used 60 Vbeta and 13 Jbeta primers. Produced via immunoSEQ multiplex PCR; TCRdb's table is partial and in-frame only. This sample has about 69,000 clones, with about 73% found just once. This clone was seen a few times. Antigen: not known. Study results and caveats: Sequencing probably produced one cluster of sequence variants that were highly shared.

CDR3 length: 15 residues. From germline, CDR1 is LGHNA and CDR2 YNFKEQ. Trimming shortened V by 4 bases and J by 0 bases, and 10 bases separated the two germline ends. This receptor was obtained from a woman aged 25-40 years in good health and CMV-seronegative. Sequencing used PBMCs. The rearrangement links TRBV4-2 to TRBJ1-3; no definite D call. The chain's CDR3 is CASSPTPSSGNTIYF. Written as DNA, the CDR3 is TGTGCCAGCAGCCCGACTCCAAGCTCTGGAAACACCATATATTTT.